This record covers a single TCR beta chain. This specimen comes from a study of OX40 agonist ivuxolimab in advanced cancers. For the study at large: Intravenous ivuxolimab at 0.01 to 10 mg/kg was given to patients every 2 weeks. The eligibility criteria allowed prior anti-PD-1, anti-PD-L1 or anti-CTLA-4 therapy, and roughly 39% had some. Three patients had partial responses: one hepatocellular carcinoma, two cutaneous melanoma. Patients were around 83% male with ages roughly 20 to 90, mean roughly 55.

Trimming cost V 7 bases and J 4 bases, with 20 bases left between them. The V gene's germline CDR1 is SNHLY and CDR2 FYNNEI. CDR3 size: 15 residues. Sequencing was performed with immunoSEQ multiplex PCR; in TCRdb, only in-frame clones are kept and a portion is missing. The sample has tens of thousands of clones, around 85% seen once. Source: CD4+ or CD8+ T cells sorted from blood, taken in a trial of the OX40 agonist ivuxolimab. The TCR originated in an adult with an advanced solid tumor such as melanoma, head and neck, liver or kidney cancer. The chain links TRBV2 to TRBJ2-7; D could derive from TRBD1 or TRBD2 (5 bases each). The CDR3 DNA is TGTGCCAGCACCGAGGGGAGCATGGTGGAATACGAGCAGTACTTC. This sequence encodes CASTEGSMVEYEQYF.